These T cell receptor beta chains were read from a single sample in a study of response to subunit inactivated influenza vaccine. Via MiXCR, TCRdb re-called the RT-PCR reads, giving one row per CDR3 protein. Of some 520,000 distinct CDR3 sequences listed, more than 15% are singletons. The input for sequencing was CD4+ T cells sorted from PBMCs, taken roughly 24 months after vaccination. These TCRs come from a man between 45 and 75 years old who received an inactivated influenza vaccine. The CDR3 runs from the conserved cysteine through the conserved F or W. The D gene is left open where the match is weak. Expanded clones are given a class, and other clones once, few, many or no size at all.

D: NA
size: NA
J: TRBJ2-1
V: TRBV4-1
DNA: TGCGCCAGCAGCCAAGATCGGGCGGGGTACAATGAGCAGTTCTTC
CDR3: CASSQDRAGYNEQFF

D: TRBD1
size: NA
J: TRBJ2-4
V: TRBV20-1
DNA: TGCAGTGCTAGAGTCTCCGGGACAGACAAAAACATTCAGTACTTC
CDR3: CSARVSGTDKNIQYF

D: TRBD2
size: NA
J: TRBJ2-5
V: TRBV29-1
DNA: TGCAGCGTTGGACGGAGCGGGAGGGTCCAAGAGACCCAGTACTTC
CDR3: CSVGRSGRVQETQYF

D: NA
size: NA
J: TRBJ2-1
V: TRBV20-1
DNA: TGCAGTGCCACCTGGGAGGGGGCGCTTGAGCAGTTCTTC
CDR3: CSATWEGALEQFF

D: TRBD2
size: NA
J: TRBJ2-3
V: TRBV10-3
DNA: TGTGCCATCAATGACGGAGCGGGAGTAGGGGGAGATACGCAGTATTTT
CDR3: CAINDGAGVGGDTQYF

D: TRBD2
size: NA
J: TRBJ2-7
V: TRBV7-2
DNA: TGTGCCAGCAGCTTAGCCGCTAGCGGAAGCACGTCCTACGAGCAGTACTTC
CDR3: CASSLAASGSTSYEQYF

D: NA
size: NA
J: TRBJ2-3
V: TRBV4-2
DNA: TGTGCCAGCAGCCAAGGTCAGACGGGCACAGATACGCAGTATTTT
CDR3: CASSQGQTGTDTQYF

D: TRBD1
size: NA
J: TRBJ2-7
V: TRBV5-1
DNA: TGCGCCAGCAGCCTAACTACGACAGGGTTTTACGAGCAGTACTTC
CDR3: CASSLTTTGFYEQYF

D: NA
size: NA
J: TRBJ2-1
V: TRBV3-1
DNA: TGTGCCAGCAGCCAGAGGTACAATGAGCAGTTCTTC
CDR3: CASSQRYNEQFF

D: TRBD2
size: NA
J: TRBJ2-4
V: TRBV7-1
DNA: TGTGCCAGCAGCTCACCCGTCCCCGGGACTAGCGGGGACGTGGAGGCCAAAAACATTCAGTACTTC
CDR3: CASSSPVPGTSGDVEAKNIQYF

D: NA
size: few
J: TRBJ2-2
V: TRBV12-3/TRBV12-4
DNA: TGTGCCAGCAGTCCGGGGGACTGGCGCGGAGTAAGGACCGGGGAGCTGTTTTTT
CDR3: CASSPGDWRGVRTGELFF

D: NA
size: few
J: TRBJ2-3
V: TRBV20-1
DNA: TGCAGTGCTAGAGAAGACAGTGACACAGATACGCAGTATTTT
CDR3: CSAREDSDTDTQYF

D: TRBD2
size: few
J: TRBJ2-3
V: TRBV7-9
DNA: TGTGCCAGCACCCAGCGGGGGGGTCTAGGCACAGATACGCAGTATTTT
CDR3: CASTQRGGLGTDTQYF

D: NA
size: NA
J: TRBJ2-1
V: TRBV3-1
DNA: TGTGCCAGCAGCCGGAGGGTCGTCGAGAATGAGCAGTTCTTC
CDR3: CASSRRVVENEQFF

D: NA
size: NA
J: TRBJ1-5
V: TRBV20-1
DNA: TGCAGTGCTAGCTCCCTAATGGGGGTCGACCAGCCCCAGCATTTT
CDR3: CSASSLMGVDQPQHF

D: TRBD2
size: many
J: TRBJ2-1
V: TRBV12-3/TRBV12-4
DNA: TGTGCCAGCACCGCCGGCGGGGGGAAAGCCTACAATGAGCAGTTCTTC
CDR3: CASTAGGGKAYNEQFF

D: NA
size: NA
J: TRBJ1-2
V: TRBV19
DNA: TGTGCCAGTATCGGAGTCCACTATGGCTACACCTTC
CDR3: CASIGVHYGYTF

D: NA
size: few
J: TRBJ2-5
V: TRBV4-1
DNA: TGCGCCAGCAGCCAAGGAGGACACTTCCAAGAGACCCAGTACTTC
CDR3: CASSQGGHFQETQYF

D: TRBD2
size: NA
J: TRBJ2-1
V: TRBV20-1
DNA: TGCAGTGCTTTGGGACTATACAGCTCCTACAATGAGCAGTTCTTC
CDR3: CSALGLYSSYNEQFF

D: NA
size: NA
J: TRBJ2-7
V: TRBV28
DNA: TGTGCCAGCAGTTTACGGCAGGGGTTAACGGGGGCCTACGAGCAGTACTTC
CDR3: CASSLRQGLTGAYEQYF

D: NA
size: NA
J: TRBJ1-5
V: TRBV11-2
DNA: TGTGCCAGCAGCTCAGGAGGGGCCAGCAATCAGCCCCAGCATTTT
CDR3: CASSSGGASNQPQHF

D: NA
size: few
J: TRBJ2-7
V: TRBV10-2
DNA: TGCGCCAGCAGTGTGGACAGAATCGCCTACGAGCAGTACTTC
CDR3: CASSVDRIAYEQYF

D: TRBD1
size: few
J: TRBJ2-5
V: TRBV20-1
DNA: TGCAGTGCCCCCGACAGGGGGCGCGGGGAGACCCAGTACTTC
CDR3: CSAPDRGRGETQYF

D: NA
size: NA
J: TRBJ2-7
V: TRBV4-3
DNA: TGCGCCAGCAGCCAAGATCTTTTCGGCGGGGACACCTACGAGCAGTACTTC
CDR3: CASSQDLFGGDTYEQYF

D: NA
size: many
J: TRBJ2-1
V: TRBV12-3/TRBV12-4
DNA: TGTGCCAGCAGTTTTCCAGGGGCTTACAATGAGCAGTTCTTC
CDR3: CASSFPGAYNEQFF

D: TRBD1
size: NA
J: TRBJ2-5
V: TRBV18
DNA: TGTGCCAGCTCACCGAGGACAGGTCTACAAGAGACCCAGTACTTC
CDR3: CASSPRTGLQETQYF

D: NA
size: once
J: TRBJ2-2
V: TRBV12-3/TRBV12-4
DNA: TGTGCCAGCAGTTTTTACAACACCGGGGAGCTGTTTTTT
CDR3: CASSFYNTGELFF

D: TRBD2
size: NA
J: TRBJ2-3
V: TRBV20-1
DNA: TGCAGTGCAAGGACTAGCGGGAACACAGATACGCAGTATTTT
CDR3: CSARTSGNTDTQYF

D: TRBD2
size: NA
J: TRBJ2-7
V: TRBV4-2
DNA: TGTGCCAGCAGCCAAGTTGGACTAGCGGGATCCTACGAGCAGTACTTC
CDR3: CASSQVGLAGSYEQYF

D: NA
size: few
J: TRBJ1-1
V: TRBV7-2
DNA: TGTGCCAGCAGCCCATTTAATCTTGGGAACACTGAAGCTTTCTTT
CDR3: CASSPFNLGNTEAFF

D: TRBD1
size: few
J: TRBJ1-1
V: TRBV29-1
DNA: TGCAGCGGACAGGGCTGGGACACTGAAGCTTTCTTT
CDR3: CSGQGWDTEAFF

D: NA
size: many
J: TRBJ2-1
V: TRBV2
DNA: TGTGCCAGCAGTGAATTACGTATTCCTAGGAATGAGCAGTTCTTC
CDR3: CASSELRIPRNEQFF

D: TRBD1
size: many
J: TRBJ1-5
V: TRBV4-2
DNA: TGTGCCAGCAGCCAAGAGGGACAGGCGGAGCAGCCCCAGCATTTT
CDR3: CASSQEGQAEQPQHF

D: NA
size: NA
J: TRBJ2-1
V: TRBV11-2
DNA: TGTGCCAGCAGCTCTAGGCTATTCTCCTACAATGAGCAGTTCTTC
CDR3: CASSSRLFSYNEQFF

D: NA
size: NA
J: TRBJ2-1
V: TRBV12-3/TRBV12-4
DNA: TGTGCCAGCAGTTTCGGCGGAAAGCCGATCAATGAGCAGTTCTTC
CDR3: CASSFGGKPINEQFF

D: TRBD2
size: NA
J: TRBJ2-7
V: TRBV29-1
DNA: TGCAGCGTTGGACTAGCACACTCCTACGAGCAGTACTTC
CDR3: CSVGLAHSYEQYF

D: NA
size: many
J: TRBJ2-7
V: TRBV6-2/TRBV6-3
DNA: TGTGCCAGCAGTGACACCTACGAGCAGTACTTC
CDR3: CASSDTYEQYF